The clone carrying this TCR beta chain was observed a few times. TCRdb independently ran MiXCR on the 5' RACE reads; one entry per CDR3 protein. There are some 560,000 distinct CDR3 sequences in the sample; around 21% occur only once, and approximately 15% lies in the top ten. The CDR3 covers 14 residues. Germline V gives CDR1 DFQATT, CDR2 SNEGSKA (reference sequence). Trimming took off 2 bases at V and 2 bases at J, with 11 bases between the two ends. This record comes from a study of T cells after yellow fever vaccination. The receptor was isolated from a man aged 25 to 40 who received the YFV17D yellow fever vaccine. The specimen was PBMCs, collected 15 days after the yellow fever booster vaccination. The J gene is TRBJ2-3, the V gene TRBV20-1, with a weak D call TRBD2 (7 bases). CDR3 amino acids: CSARWAGATDTQYF. Here the CDR3 DNA reads TGCAGTGCTAGATGGGCGGGGGCCACAGATACGCAGTATTTT.